This entry lists 20 T cell receptor beta chains sequenced from one sample in a study of T cells in Graves' hyperthyroidism and ophthalmopathy. It was RNA transcripts that yielded the amplified TCR beta CDR3 regions. Researchers ran a first-round RT-PCR on the TCR CDR3 using the HTBI primer set. Each CDR3 protein is one row after TCRdb ran MiXCR on the multiplex PCR reads. Among tens of thousands of distinct CDR3 sequences, 45% to 65% were seen once, and the ten largest hold roughly a third. Sequencing was carried out using peripheral blood or thyroid tissue (not recorded which). These receptors all come from a man between 18 and 35 years old with Graves' hyperthyroidism.

Points on this clonotype: The junction differs from germline at one of its ends, possibly a read error. V is TRBV2 and J is TRBJ2-7, with TRBD1 matching 7 bases. CDR1 and CDR2 (germline): SNHLY, FYNNEI. This CDR3 has 11 amino acids. The CDR3 bases are TGTGCCAGCAGTGTGGACAGGCCAACCTTCTTC. Its translation: CASSVDRPTFF.

This clonotype was counted at least ten times. The chain employs TRBV20-1 and TRBJ1-1; 9 bases map to TRBD1. CDR3 length equals 15 residues. CDR1 and CDR2 from the germline V gene are DFQATT and SNEGSKA (reference sequence). Unmatched junction bases numbered 12, after V lost 1 base and J lost 9 bases. The CDR3 region has the DNA TGCAGTGCTAGAGGCCCAGGACAGGGGCGAGACCAAGCTTTCTTT. Translation: CSARGPGQGRDQAFF.

The CDR3 spells CASSSSTGVGQTQYF. CDR3 bases: TGTGCCAGCAGCTCATCGACAGGGGTGGGTCAGACCCAGTACTTC. The V gene is TRBV7-2, the J gene TRBJ2-5; the match to TRBD1 covers 8 bases. The CDR3 consists of 15 residues. Trimming removed 4 bases from V and 6 bases from J; junction bases left unmatched: 10. The germline V gene has CDR1 SGHTA and CDR2 FQGNSA.

This clonotype has more than one count but fewer than ten. This chain links TRBV19 with TRBJ1-1; the D gene is possibly TRBD1 (5 bases). Germline values: CDR1 LNHDA, CDR2 SQIVND (reference sequence). V was clipped by 5 bases and J by 8 bases, with 9 bases between them. CDR3 length: 11 amino acids. The CDR3: CASSDSGEAFF. CDR3 nucleotide sequence: TGTGCCAGTAGTGACAGTGGAGAAGCTTTCTTT.

This clonotype was counted ten times or more. The genes are TRBV12-3 or TRBV12-4 and TRBJ1-6; D gene unclear. The CDR3 consists of 13 residues. V was trimmed by 4 bases and J by 9 bases, leaving 10 bases between them. CDR3 sequence (DNA): TGTGCCAGCAGTTCGAGGCTAGGTTCACCCCTCCACTTT. Amino acid sequence: CASSSRLGSPLHF.

This rearrangement joins TRBV12-3 or TRBV12-4 to TRBJ1-4; D gene ambiguous. V shed 5 bases and J shed 7 bases, with 5 bases lying between them. There are 11 residues in the CDR3. The CDR3 region is CASSRREKLFF. CDR3 DNA: TGTGCCAGCAGTCGACGTGAAAAACTGTTTTTT.

The table lists this clonotype with many counts. The genes are TRBV6-2 or TRBV6-3 and TRBJ2-5; no clear D. This CDR3 spans 14 amino acids. Deletions cut 6 bases from V and 5 bases from J, with 16 bases between. Germline CDR1 and CDR2: MNHEY and SVGEGT. The CDR3 region has the DNA TGTGCCAGCAGCCGGACCGCCTTTCGGGAGACCCAGTACTTC. Protein: CASSRTAFRETQYF.

The rearrangement joins TRBV2 to TRBJ1-6; weak D call: TRBD1 (5 bases). The CDR3 consists of 13 residues. The V gene lost 7 bases and the J gene lost 13 bases, with 17 bases spanning the gap. The germline V gene encodes CDR1 SNHLY and CDR2 FYNNEI. The CDR3 nucleotides are TGTGCCAGCACCTTGCCCGGGGGACCTCCCCTCCACTTT. Translating gives CASTLPGGPPLHF.

This clonotype was counted once. The chain uses TRBV7-3 and TRBJ2-7; D is possibly TRBD1 (5 bases). Deletions cut 5 bases from V and 0 bases from J, with 14 bases between. This CDR3 has 15 residues. CDR1 and CDR2 (germline): SGHTA, FQGTGA. CDR3 DNA sequence: TGTGCCAGCAGCCCAACGGACATCTCCTCCTACGAGCAGTACTTC. This translates into CASSPTDISSYEQYF.

This clonotype has ten or more counts. The chain recombines TRBV6-6 with TRBJ2-2; D might be TRBD2 (6 bases). Germline V gives CDR1 MNHNY, CDR2 SVGAGI (reference sequence). This CDR3 has 16 amino acids. Trimming stripped 7 bases from V and 0 bases from J, with 15 bases between. CDR3: CASKEISGANTGELFF. CDR3 coding DNA: TGTGCCAGCAAAGAGATTAGCGGCGCGAACACCGGGGAGCTGTTTTTT.

The V call is TRBV20-1, the J call TRBJ1-3; no definite D call. The V gene lost 0 bases and the J gene lost 0 bases, with 6 bases spanning the gap. Germline V gives CDR1 DFQATT, CDR2 SNEGSKA (reference sequence). The CDR3 totals 14 residues. The chain's CDR3 is CSARELYSGNTIYF. The CDR3 DNA follows: TGCAGTGCTAGAGAACTGTACTCTGGAAACACCATATATTTT.

The chain links TRBV5-1 to TRBJ2-6, with D perhaps TRBD1 (6 bases). V lost 2 bases and J 5 bases, leaving 8 bases between the germline ends. Germline V gives CDR1 SGHRS, CDR2 YFSETQ. The CDR3 covers 14 residues. CDR3 in DNA: TGCGCCAGCAGCTTCCGGGACAGGGCCAACGTCCTGACTTTC. It translates to CASSFRDRANVLTF. Complete variable domain (other parts from reference TRBV5-1 and TRBJ2-6): KAGVTQTPRYLIKTRGQQVTLSCSPISGHRSVSWYQQTPGQGLQFLFEYFSETQRNKGNFPGRFSGRQFSNSRSEMNVSTLELGDSALYLCASSFRDRANVLTFGAGSRLTVL.

CDR3 nucleotide sequence: TGCGCCAGCAGGGATACTAGCGGGTACCAAGAGACCCAGTACTTC. Protein: CASRDTSGYQETQYF. V gene TRBV5-1 combines with J gene TRBJ2-5; 9 bases are shared with TRBD2. This CDR3 comprises 15 residues. J lost 0 bases, V lost 5 bases, and 5 bases had no gene match. CDR1 and CDR2 from the germline V gene are SGHRS and YFSETQ.

The chain has TRBV11-2 and TRBJ2-5; D is uncertain. The CDR3 covers 13 residues. Trimming left V 3 bases short and J 2 bases short, with 7 bases between. The germline V gene has CDR1 SGHAT and CDR2 FQNNGV. CDR3 loop: CASSFAQQETQYF. The DNA of the CDR3 is TGTGCCAGCAGCTTTGCTCAGCAAGAGACCCAGTACTTC.

This clonotype was recorded many times. The rearrangement links TRBV12-3 or TRBV12-4 to TRBJ1-1; D remains unclear. The CDR3 length is 13 residues. Deletions cut 5 bases from V and 3 bases from J, with 10 bases between. CDR3 residues: CASSKGLYTEAFF. The CDR3 nucleotides read TGTGCCAGCAGTAAAGGACTTTACACTGAAGCTTTCTTT.

In regard to this clonotype: Mismatch with germline at one junction end may stem from a read error. The rearrangement links TRBV7-9 to TRBJ1-1; D perhaps matches TRBD1 (5 bases). Germline V gene sequence: CDR1 SEHNR, CDR2 FQNEAQ (reference sequence). The CDR3 extends over 13 amino acids. The CDR3 reads CASSLGGNTAAFF. The CDR3 coding sequence is TGTGCCAGCAGCTTAGGGGGGAACACTGCAGCTTTCTTT.

The chain has TRBV20-1 and TRBJ2-7; 12 positions match TRBD2. The CDR3 length is 13 residues. Trimming took 3 bases from V and 10 from J; bases not matched to a gene: 7. CDR1 is DFQATT, CDR2 SNEGSKA, per germline (reference sequence). CDR3 coding DNA: TGCAGTGCTAGCGGTGGACTAGCGGGATATCAGTACTTC. Encoded protein: CSASGGLAGYQYF.

By frequency in the sample, this clonotype is medium-sized (0.01 to 0.1%). The rearrangement joins TRBV2 to TRBJ1-6, with D perhaps matching TRBD1 (5 bases). The CDR3 is 15 residues long. Trimming removed 0 bases at V and 5 bases at J, with 8 bases between. Germline lookup yields CDR1 SNHLY and CDR2 FYNNEI. CDR3 DNA sequence: TGTGCCAGCAGTGAAGCTACAGGAGATAATTCACCCCTCCACTTT. Translation gives CASSEATGDNSPLHF.

This clonotype was observed many times. Here the CDR3 reads CASSPLPGHYSGNTIYF. The CDR3 region has the DNA TGTGCCAGCAGCCCGTTGCCGGGACACTATTCTGGAAACACCATATATTTT. V gene TRBV11-2 combines with J gene TRBJ1-3, with D possibly matching TRBD1 (6 bases). CDR1 and CDR2 from the germline V gene are SGHAT and FQNNGV. V lost 5 bases and J 1 base, leaving 18 bases between the germline ends. The CDR3 loop spans 17 amino acids.

This clonotype was observed at least ten times. V gene TRBV2 combines with J gene TRBJ1-5, with D possibly TRBD1 on 6 matching bases. From germline, CDR1 is SNHLY and CDR2 FYNNEI. CDR3 size: 15 residues. The V end was cut by 2 bases, the J end by 2 bases, with 10 bases between. CDR3 sequence: CASSEWGAGNQPQHF. The CDR3 DNA follows: TGTGCCAGCAGTGAATGGGGGGCTGGCAATCAGCCCCAGCATTTT.